This T cell receptor beta chain was identified in a study of blood T cell repertoires in COVID-19. On the study more broadly: Material from acute and convalescent COVID-19 was sourced from the United States, Italy and Spain.

Trimming at V came to 5 bases and at J to 5 bases, leaving 4 bases not matched to a gene. The CDR3 runs to 13 residues. Per germline, CDR1 SEHNR and CDR2 FQNEAQ (reference sequence). Per the original methods: Cell counts per sample came from amplifying reference gene primers. Clones were read by immunoSEQ multiplex PCR, and TCRdb kept only the in-frame ones, dropping some. The V and J calls and clone size were taken over from that table, and D and trimming were inferred from the DNA. This sample carries roughly 100,000 clones, approximately 84% of them seen once, and the ten largest clones take more than 13%.

The V and J genes are TRBV7-9 and TRBJ1-1, with 8 positions matching TRBD1. What was sequenced was peripheral blood. The TCR originated in a woman aged 60-75 years with acute or convalescent COVID-19. Here the CDR3 DNA reads TGTGCCAGCAGCCTGACAGGGGTGACTGAAGCTTTCTTT. Its translation: CASSLTGVTEAFF.